The following is a TCR beta chain sequence with its context. Sequence at one end of the junction differs from germline and may be a read error. The CDR3 runs to 14 residues. TCRdb analysed the RT-PCR reads with MiXCR anew, one entry per CDR3 protein. The data hold 650,000 to 800,000 distinct CDR3 sequences, with 13% to 15% observed a single time. The V call is TRBV12-3 or TRBV12-4, the J call TRBJ2-3; 11 bases match TRBD2. The sequencing sample was made of memory CD4+ T cells from blood. This TCR derives from a female donor in good health, serving as a healthy control. CDR3: CASSLAGGGYTQYF. CDR3 nucleotide sequence: TGTGCCAGCAGTCTAGCGGGGGGCGGCTATACGCAGTATTTT.